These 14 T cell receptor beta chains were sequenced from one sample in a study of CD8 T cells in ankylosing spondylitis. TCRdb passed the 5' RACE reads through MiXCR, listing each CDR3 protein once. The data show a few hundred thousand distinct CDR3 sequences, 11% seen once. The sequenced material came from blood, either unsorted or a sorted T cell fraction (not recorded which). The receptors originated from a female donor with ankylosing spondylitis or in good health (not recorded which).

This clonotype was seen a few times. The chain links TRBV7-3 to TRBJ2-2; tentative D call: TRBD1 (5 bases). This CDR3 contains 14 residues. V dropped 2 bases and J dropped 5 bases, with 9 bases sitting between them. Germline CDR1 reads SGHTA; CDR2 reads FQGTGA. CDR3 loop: CASSLHKGTGELFF. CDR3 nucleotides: TGTGCCAGCAGCTTACACAAGGGGACCGGGGAGCTGTTTTTT.

DNA for the CDR3: TGCAGTGCTAGGGGTCGAGCGGGAGGGCCTAGGGAGCAGTTCTTC. As protein: CSARGRAGGPREQFF. The chain employs TRBV20-1 and TRBJ2-1; TRBD2 matches 10 bases. Germline V gene sequence: CDR1 DFQATT, CDR2 SNEGSKA (reference sequence). V shed 3 bases and J 10 bases; nucleotides not matched to a gene: 12. The CDR3 extends over 15 amino acids.

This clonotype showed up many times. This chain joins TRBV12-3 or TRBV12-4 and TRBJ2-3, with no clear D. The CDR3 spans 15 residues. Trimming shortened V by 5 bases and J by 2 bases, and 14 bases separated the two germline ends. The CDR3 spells CASSNREENTDTQYF. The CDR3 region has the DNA TGTGCCAGCAGTAACAGAGAGGAGAACACAGATACGCAGTATTTT.

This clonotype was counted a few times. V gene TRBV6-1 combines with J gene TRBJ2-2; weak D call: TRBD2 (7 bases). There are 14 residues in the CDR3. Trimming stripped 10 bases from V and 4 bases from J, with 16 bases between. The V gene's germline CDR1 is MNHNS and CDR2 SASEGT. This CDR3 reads CATLGGGPTGELFF. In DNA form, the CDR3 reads TGTGCCACGCTGGGGGGGGGGCCCACCGGGGAGCTGTTTTTT.

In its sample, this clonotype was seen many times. The CDR3 reads CASSFPITGATSYEQYF. For the CDR3, the DNA is TGTGCCAGCAGTTTCCCCATTACAGGGGCCACCTCCTACGAGCAGTACTTC. The genes are TRBV28 and TRBJ2-7; 7 bases map to TRBD1. V shed 3 bases, J shed 0 bases, and the junction held 11 bases outside the gene matches. The CDR3 is made up of 17 amino acids. Germline V gene data show CDR1 as MDHEN and CDR2 as SYDVKM.

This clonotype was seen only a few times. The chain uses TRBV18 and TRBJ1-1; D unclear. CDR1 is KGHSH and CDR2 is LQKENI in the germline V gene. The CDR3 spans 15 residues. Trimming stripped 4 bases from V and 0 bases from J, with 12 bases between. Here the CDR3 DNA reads TGTGCCAGCTCACTGCTTCCGGATGTGAACACTGAAGCTTTCTTT. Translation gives CASSLLPDVNTEAFF.

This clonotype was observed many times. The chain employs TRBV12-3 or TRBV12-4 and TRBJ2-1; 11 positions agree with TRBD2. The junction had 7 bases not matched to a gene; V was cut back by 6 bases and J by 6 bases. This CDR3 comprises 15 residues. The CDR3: CASRLSGRVSNEQFF. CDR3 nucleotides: TGTGCCAGCAGACTTAGCGGGAGGGTCAGCAATGAGCAGTTCTTC.

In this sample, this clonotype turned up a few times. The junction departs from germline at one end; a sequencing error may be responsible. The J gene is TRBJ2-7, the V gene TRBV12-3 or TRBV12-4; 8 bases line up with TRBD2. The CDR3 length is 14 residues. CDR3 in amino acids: CASSLAGTSNFRDF. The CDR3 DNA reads TGTGCCAGCAGTTTAGCCGGGACTAGTAACTTCCGCGACTTC.

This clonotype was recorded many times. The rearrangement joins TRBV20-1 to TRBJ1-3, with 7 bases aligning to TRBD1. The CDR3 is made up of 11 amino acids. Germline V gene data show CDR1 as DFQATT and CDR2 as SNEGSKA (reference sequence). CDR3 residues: CTGQVGNTIYF. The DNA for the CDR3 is TGCACCGGACAGGTTGGAAACACCATATATTTT.

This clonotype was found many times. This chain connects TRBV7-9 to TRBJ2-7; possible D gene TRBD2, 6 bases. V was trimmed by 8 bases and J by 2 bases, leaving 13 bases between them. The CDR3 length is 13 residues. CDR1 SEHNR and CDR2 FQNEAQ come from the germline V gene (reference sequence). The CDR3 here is CASYSGGPYEQYF. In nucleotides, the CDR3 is TGTGCCAGCTACAGTGGAGGGCCCTACGAGCAGTACTTC.

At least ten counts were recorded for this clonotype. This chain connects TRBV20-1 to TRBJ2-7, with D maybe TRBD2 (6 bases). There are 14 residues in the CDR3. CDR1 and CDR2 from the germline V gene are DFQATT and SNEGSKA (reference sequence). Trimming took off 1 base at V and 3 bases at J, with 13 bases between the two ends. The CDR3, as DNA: TGCAGTGCTAGAGGCTATAGCGGACTCTACGAGCAGTACTTC. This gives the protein CSARGYSGLYEQYF.

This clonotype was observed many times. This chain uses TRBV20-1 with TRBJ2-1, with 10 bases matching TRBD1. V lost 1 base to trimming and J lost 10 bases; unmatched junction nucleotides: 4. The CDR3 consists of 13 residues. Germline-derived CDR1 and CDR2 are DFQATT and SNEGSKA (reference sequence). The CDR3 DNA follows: TGCAGTGCTAGAGCCCCGACAGGGGGCGAGCAGTTCTTC. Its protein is CSARAPTGGEQFF.

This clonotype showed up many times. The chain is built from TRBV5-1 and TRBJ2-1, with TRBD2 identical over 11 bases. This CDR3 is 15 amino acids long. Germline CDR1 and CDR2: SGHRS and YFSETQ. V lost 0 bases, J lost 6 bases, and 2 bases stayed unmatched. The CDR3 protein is CASSLGLAGRNEQFF. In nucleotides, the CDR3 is TGCGCCAGCAGCTTGGGACTAGCGGGGCGCAATGAGCAGTTCTTC. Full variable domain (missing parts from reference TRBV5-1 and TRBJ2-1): KAGVTQTPRYLIKTRGQQVTLSCSPISGHRSVSWYQQTPGQGLQFLFEYFSETQRNKGNFPGRFSGRQFSNSRSEMNVSTLELGDSALYLCASSLGLAGRNEQFFGPGTRLTVL.

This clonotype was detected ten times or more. The CDR3 DNA sequence: TGCGCCAGCAGCTCTGGGACAGCTGAAGCTTTCTTT. As protein: CASSSGTAEAFF. The J gene is TRBJ1-1, the V gene TRBV5-1, with TRBD1 matching over 7 bases. V lost 3 bases, J lost 6 bases, and 2 bases stayed unmatched. Germline CDR1 reads SGHRS; CDR2 reads YFSETQ. This CDR3 has 12 residues.